The entry below describes one T cell receptor beta chain. The data are from a study of cytomegalovirus exposure and HLA in healthy donors. This PCR relied on a set of 60 Vbeta primers and 13 Jbeta primers. Data came from immunoSEQ multiplex PCR; TCRdb stores just in-frame clones and leaves some out. There are tens of thousands of clones in the sample; less than 75% occur only once, and about 2% lies in the top ten. Per germline, CDR1 LGHNA and CDR2 YSLEER. The V gene lost 1 base and the J gene lost 7 bases, with 8 bases spanning the gap. This CDR3 spans 13 amino acids. Sequencing used PBMCs. The source of this sequence is a young man in good health and CMV-seronegative. The chain employs TRBV4-3 and TRBJ1-5; perhaps TRBD1 as D (5 bases). CDR3 sequence reads: CASSQVEGQPQHF. The CDR3 DNA follows: TGCGCCAGCAGCCAAGTGGAGGGGCAGCCCCAGCATTTT.